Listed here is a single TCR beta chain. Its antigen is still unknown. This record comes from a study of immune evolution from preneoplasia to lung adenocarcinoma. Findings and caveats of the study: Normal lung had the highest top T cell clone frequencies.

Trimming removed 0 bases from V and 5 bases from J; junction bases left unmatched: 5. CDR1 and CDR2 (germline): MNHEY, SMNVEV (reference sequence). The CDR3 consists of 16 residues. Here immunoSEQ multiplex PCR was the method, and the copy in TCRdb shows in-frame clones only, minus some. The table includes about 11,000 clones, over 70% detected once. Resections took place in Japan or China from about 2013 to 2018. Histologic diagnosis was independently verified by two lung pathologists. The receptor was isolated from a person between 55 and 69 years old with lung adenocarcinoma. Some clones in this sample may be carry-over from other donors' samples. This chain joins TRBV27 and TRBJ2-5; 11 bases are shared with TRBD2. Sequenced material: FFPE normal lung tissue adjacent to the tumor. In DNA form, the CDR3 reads TGTGCCAGCAGTTTATCCCTAGCGGGAGGTTCTGAGACCCAGTACTTC. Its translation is CASSLSLAGGSETQYF.